The TCR beta chain under discussion was sequenced for a study of T cells in Graves' hyperthyroidism and ophthalmopathy. Study-wide findings and caveats: Blood samples included most of the expanded thyroid clonotypes exceeding 0.001.

Template material for amplifying TCR beta CDR3 regions consisted of RNA transcripts. First-round RT-PCR with HTBI primers amplified the TCR CDR3 region. One entry per CDR3 protein results from TCRdb running MiXCR on the multiplex PCR reads. Among 500,000 to 550,000 distinct CDR3 sequences listed, less than 25% were seen once. Hyperthyroidism patients were newly diagnosed, had disease duration under 2 months, and were aged 18 to 65 years. This clonotype was counted at least ten times. What it recognizes is unknown. Looked up from germline, CDR1 is MDHEN and CDR2 is SYDVKM. V was shortened by 8 bases and J by 6 bases, with 13 bases between the two germline ends. CDR3 length: 12 residues.

The receptor's source is a man aged 18 to 30 with Graves' hyperthyroidism. Sample: blood. The V and J genes are TRBV28 and TRBJ2-5; possible D gene TRBD1, 6 bases. The CDR3 sequence: CASGDRSKTQYF. CDR3 DNA sequence: TGTGCCAGCGGCGACAGGTCTAAGACCCAGTACTTC. The entire variable domain, with the rest obtained from reference TRBV28 and TRBJ2-5, is as follows: DVKVTQSSRYLVKRTGEKVFLECVQDMDHENMFWYRQDPGLGLRLIYFSYDVKMKEKGDIPEGYSVSREKKERFSLILESASTNQTSMYLCASGDRSKTQYFGPGTRLLVL.